This TCR beta chain is from a study of shared clonotypes between healthy human individuals. Whole-study findings and limits: Clonotypes that were shared across a few donors made up around 5% of naive CD4 clonotypes.

It was around 180 ng DNA, some 30,000 T cell genomes, that sorted-subset replicate PCRs used. Sequencing used immunoSEQ multiplex PCR; TCRdb keeps in-frame clones, though not all of them. The profile shows roughly 700,000 clones, 90% of them singletons. A remark on this clone: What it recognizes is unknown.

The CDR3 has 15 amino acids. Trimming removed 2 bases from V and 2 bases from J, with 13 bases in between. Germline lookup yields CDR1 SGDLS and CDR2 YYNGEE. V usage is TRBV9 and J usage is TRBJ1-2, with D possibly matching TRBD1 (5 bases). The clonotype originates from a man between 18 and 35 years old in good health. Some clones in this sample may be carry-over from other donors' samples. The sample taken for sequencing was memory CD8+ T cells from PBMCs. Documented subset: CD45RO+ cells pooled with CCR7-negative TemRA cells. The CDR3 here is CASSVSGTDNYGYTF. Written as DNA, the CDR3 is TGTGCCAGCAGCGTTTCCGGGACGGACAACTATGGCTACACCTTC.